This TCR beta chain is drawn from a study of Graves' ophthalmopathy and Graves' hyperthyroidism. General study points: In predicting ophthalmopathy progression, the model reached approximately 70% sensitivity and 72% to 85% specificity. Also, most clonotypes expanded in the thyroid above 0.001 frequency appeared in blood.

If no ophthalmopathy appeared within 18 months of follow-up, hyperthyroidism was termed stable. PBMCs came from approximately 10 ml of fresh peripheral blood. Amplification from RNA transcripts yielded the TCR beta CDR3 regions. Investigators did first-round RT-PCR with HTBI primers, then second-round multiplex PCR. TCRdb reprocessed the multiplex PCR reads via MiXCR and lists one record per CDR3 protein. The sample consists of a few hundred thousand distinct CDR3 sequences, 15% of them appearing once. This clonotype was seen more than once but under ten times. As yet, its antigen is unknown. Trimming left V 8 bases short and J 1 base short, with 8 bases between. The CDR3 is 12 residues long. From germline, CDR1 is SNHLY and CDR2 FYNNEI.

This TCR was sampled from a woman aged 18-29 years with stable Graves' hyperthyroidism. J is TRBJ2-5 and V is TRBV2; D perhaps matches TRBD1 (5 bases). Sample: peripheral blood. The CDR3 is CASEGVQETQYF. DNA for the CDR3: TGTGCCAGCGAAGGGGTCCAAGAGACCCAGTACTTC.